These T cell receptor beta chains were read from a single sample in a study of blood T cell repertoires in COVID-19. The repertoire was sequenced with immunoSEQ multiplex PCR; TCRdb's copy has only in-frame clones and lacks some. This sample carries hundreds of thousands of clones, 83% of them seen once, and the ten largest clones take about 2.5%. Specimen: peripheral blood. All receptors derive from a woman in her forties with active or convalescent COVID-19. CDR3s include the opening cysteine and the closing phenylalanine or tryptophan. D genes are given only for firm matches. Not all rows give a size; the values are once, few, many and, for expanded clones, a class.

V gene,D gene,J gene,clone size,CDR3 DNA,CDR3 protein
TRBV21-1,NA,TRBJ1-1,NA,TGTGCCAGCAGCAAACTCCGGGGGGGATCTGAAGCTTTCTTT,CASSKLRGGSEAFF
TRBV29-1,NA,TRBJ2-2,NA,TGCAGCGTCCACAACAGACTAAACACCGGGGAGCTGTTTTTT,CSVHNRLNTGELFF
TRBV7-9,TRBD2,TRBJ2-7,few,TGTGCCAGCAGCCCCGGGACTAAAAACGACGAGCAGTACTTC,CASSPGTKNDEQYF
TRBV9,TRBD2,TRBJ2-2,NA,TGTGCCAGCAGCGTACTAGCTAGCGGGAGGGCCAGTACCGGGGAGCTGTTTTTT,CASSVLASGRASTGELFF
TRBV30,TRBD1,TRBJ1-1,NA,TGTGCCTGGAGTGTACCCGGGACAGGGAACACTGAAGCTTTCTTT,CAWSVPGTGNTEAFF
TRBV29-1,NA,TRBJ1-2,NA,TGCAGCGTTGATAGGGTACGAGGGTCCGACTATGGCTACACCTTC,CSVDRVRGSDYGYTF
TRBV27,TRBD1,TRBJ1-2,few,TGTGCCAGCAGTTTATTGGGACAGGGGTACTATGGCTACACCTTC,CASSLLGQGYYGYTF
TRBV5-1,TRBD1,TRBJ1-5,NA,TGCGCCAGCAGCTTTACAGGGGGAAGCAATCAGCCCCAGCATTTT,CASSFTGGSNQPQHF
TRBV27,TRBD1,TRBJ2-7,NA,TGTGCCAGCAGTACTCTTCAGACAGGGGAAACCTACGAGCAGTACTTC,CASSTLQTGETYEQYF
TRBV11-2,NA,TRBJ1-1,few,TGTGCCAGCAGCCCCCCAGGGGCCACTGAAGCTTTCTTT,CASSPPGATEAFF
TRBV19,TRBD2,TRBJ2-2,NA,TGTGCCAGTAGCCTGACTAGAGCGGGACCCGGGGAGCTGTTTTTT,CASSLTRAGPGELFF
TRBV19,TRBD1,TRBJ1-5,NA,TGTGCCAGTAGTATAGGAGGGGGACAGGGCAGTCAGCCCCAGCATTTT,CASSIGGGQGSQPQHF
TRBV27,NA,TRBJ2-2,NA,NA,CASSSSDRDDTGELFF
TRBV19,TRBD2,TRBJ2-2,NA,TGTGCCAGTAGTATAGTTGGAGGGAGGGCCACCGGGGAGCTGTTTTTT,CASSIVGGRATGELFF
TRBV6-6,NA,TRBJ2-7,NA,TGTGCCAGCAGTTTTCTTTACGAGCAGTACTTC,CASSFLYEQYF
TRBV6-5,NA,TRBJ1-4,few,TGTGCCAGCAGTCAGGACTTAGCTAATGAAAAACTGTTTTTT,CASSQDLANEKLFF
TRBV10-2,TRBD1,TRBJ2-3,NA,TGCGCCAGCAGTGGGACAGGGGGGTTCACAGATACGCAGTATTTT,CASSGTGGFTDTQYF
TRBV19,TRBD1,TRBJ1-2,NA,TGTGCCAGTACCCGACAGGGCGCGGGCGGCTACACCTTC,CASTRQGAGGYTF
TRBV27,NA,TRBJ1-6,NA,TGTGCCAGCAGTTTATCTCTTGGGTGGGCGGACATTTCACCCCTCCACTTT,CASSLSLGWADISPLHF
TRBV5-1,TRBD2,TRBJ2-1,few,TGCGCCAGCAGCCTAGTACTCCAACTAGCGGGGGACAATGAGCAGTTCTTC,CASSLVLQLAGDNEQFF
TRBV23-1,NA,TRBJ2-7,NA,TGCGCCAGCAGTCAATCAGGGGGTACGCCTCGCGAGCAGTACTTC,CASSQSGGTPREQYF
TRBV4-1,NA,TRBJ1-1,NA,TGCGCCAGCAGCCAAGAACCACAGGGTGCTGAAGCTTTCTTT,CASSQEPQGAEAFF
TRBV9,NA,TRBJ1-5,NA,TGTGCCAGCAGCGTAGAGGGGAATAGCAATCAGCCCCAGCATTTT,CASSVEGNSNQPQHF
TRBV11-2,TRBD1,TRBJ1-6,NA,TGTGCCAGCAGCGCGTACAGGGGGTCTAATTCACCCCTCCACTTT,CASSAYRGSNSPLHF
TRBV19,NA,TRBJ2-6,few,TGTGCCAGTAGTATAGATCTATTCCACGGAGGAACTGGGGCCAACGTCCTGACTTTC,CASSIDLFHGGTGANVLTF
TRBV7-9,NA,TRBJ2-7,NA,TGTGCCAGCAGCTTAGTGTGGGGCAGCTACTACGAGCAGTACTTC,CASSLVWGSYYEQYF
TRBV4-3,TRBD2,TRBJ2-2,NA,TGCGCCAGCAGCCTGGGGGGGAGTGATACCGGGGAGCTGTTTTTT,CASSLGGSDTGELFF
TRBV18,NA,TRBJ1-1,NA,TGTGCCAGCTCACCCATCCAGGGCACTAACACTGAAGCTTTCTTT,CASSPIQGTNTEAFF
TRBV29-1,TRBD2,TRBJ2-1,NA,TGCAGCGTTGAAGGACTAGCGGGGGTGTACAATGAGCAGTTCTTC,CSVEGLAGVYNEQFF
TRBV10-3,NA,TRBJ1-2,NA,TGTGCCATCAGTGAGTTCGGGGAATATGGCTACACCTTC,CAISEFGEYGYTF
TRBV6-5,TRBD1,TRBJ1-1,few,TGTGCCAGCATGAACCGGGACAGGGTAAGCACTGAAGCTTTCTTT,CASMNRDRVSTEAFF
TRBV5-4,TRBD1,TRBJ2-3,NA,TGTGCCAGCAGCTCCGGGACAGGTGGGATCACAGATACGCAGTATTTT,CASSSGTGGITDTQYF
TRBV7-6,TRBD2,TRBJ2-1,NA,TGTGCCAGCAGCTTAGTTCTAGCGGTCTACAATGAGCAGTTCTTC,CASSLVLAVYNEQFF
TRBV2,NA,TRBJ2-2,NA,TGTGCCAGCAGTGAATTTAGGGGGGGGACCGGGGAGCTGTTTTTT,CASSEFRGGTGELFF
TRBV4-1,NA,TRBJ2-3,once,TGCGCCAGCAGCCCAGTAAAAATGGGGCGGGATACGCAGTATTTT,CASSPVKMGRDTQYF
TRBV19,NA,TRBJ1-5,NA,TGTGCCAGTAGACCCGGGGAAGGACAGTTGAGCAATCAGCCCCAGCATTTT,CASRPGEGQLSNQPQHF
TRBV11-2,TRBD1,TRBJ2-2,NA,TGTGCCAGCAGCTTAGTGATTTCGGGACAGGGATTTCTGTTTTTT,CASSLVISGQGFLFF
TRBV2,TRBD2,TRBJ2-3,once,TGTGACAGCACTCCCCTAGCGGGGGGCACAGATACGCAGTATTTT,CDSTPLAGGTDTQYF
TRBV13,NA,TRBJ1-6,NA,TGTGCCAGCAGCAGAATCCAGGGGTCCTATAATTCACCCCTCCACTTT,CASSRIQGSYNSPLHF
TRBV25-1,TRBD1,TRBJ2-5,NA,TGTGCCAGCAGTGAATATGGGACAGGAGAGACCCAGTACTTC,CASSEYGTGETQYF
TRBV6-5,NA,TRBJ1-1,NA,TGTGCCAGCAGCCTGGTCAGGAACACTGAAGCTTTCTTT,CASSLVRNTEAFF
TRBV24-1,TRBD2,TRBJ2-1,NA,TGTGCCACCAGTGACCTGACTAGCGGGGGGGCGGGTGAGCAGTTCTTC,CATSDLTSGGAGEQFF
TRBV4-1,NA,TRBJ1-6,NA,TGCGCCAGCAGCCAAGCGACAGGTGAGAATTCACCCCTCCACTTT,CASSQATGENSPLHF
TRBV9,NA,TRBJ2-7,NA,TGTGCCAGCAGCGGAAACAGCTACGAGCAGTACTTC,CASSGNSYEQYF
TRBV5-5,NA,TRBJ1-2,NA,TGTGCCAGCAGCTGGGGGGGACGGAACTATGGCTACACCTTC,CASSWGGRNYGYTF
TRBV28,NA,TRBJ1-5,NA,TGTGCCAGCAGTTCGGGACTCTATGGCAATCAGCCCCAGCATTTT,CASSSGLYGNQPQHF
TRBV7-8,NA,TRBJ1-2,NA,TGTGCCAGCAGCTTAGTTGGGGCGTTGAATGGCTACACCTTC,CASSLVGALNGYTF
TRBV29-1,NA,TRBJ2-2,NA,TGCAGCGTTGGGTCGGTCGGGGTAGCTGGAGGCGGGGAGCTGTTTTTT,CSVGSVGVAGGGELFF
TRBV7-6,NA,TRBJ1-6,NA,TGTGCCAGCAGCTGGCGGCCTAGGGGAATGACCTATAATTCACCCCTCCACTTT,CASSWRPRGMTYNSPLHF
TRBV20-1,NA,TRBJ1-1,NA,TGCAGTGCTAGAGCTGAGACTGAAGCTTTCTTT,CSARAETEAFF
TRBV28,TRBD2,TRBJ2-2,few,TGTGCCAGCTTCGAGGGCGGGAGGCGAGGTACCGGGGAGCTGTTTTTT,CASFEGGRRGTGELFF
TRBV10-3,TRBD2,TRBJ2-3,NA,TGTGCCATCAGCGGACTAGATAGCACAGATACGCAGTATTTT,CAISGLDSTDTQYF
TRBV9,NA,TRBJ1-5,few,TGTGCCAGCAGCTCTCGGGGTAGCAATCAGCCCCAGCATTTT,CASSSRGSNQPQHF
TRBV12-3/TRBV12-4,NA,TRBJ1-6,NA,TGTGCCAGCAGGCGGTGGAATTCACCCCTCCACTTT,CASRRWNSPLHF
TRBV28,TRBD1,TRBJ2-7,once,TGTGCCAGCAGGCCTACGGGACAGGGGGCCAACGAGCAGTACTTC,CASRPTGQGANEQYF
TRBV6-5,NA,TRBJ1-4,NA,TGTGCCAGCAGTTACTCCCCACACGTTGAAAAACTGTTTTTT,CASSYSPHVEKLFF
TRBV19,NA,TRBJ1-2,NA,TGTGCCAGTAGTATTAGTGGCAGGGAGGACTATGGCTACACCTTC,CASSISGREDYGYTF
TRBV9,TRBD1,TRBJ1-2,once,TGTGCCAGCAGCCTCCAGGGGGTAGCTAACTATGGCTACACCTTC,CASSLQGVANYGYTF